This TCR beta chain was documented in a study of blood T cell repertoires in COVID-19. Across the whole study: The study drew acute and convalescent COVID-19 samples from the United States, Italy and Spain. T cells, B-cell-depleted T cells, or PBMCs supplied cDNA or gDNA.

In the source study's methods: It was from reference gene primer amplification that nucleated cell counts were estimated. Assay: immunoSEQ multiplex PCR; the TCRdb copy retains only in-frame clones and omits some. V, J and clone size reflect that table, while D and trimming were determined from the DNA. The table has under 250,000 clones, around 83% seen once. Germline values: CDR1 DFQATT, CDR2 SNEGSKA (reference sequence). CDR3 size: 14 residues. Trimming left V 3 bases short and J 0 bases short, with 9 bases between. Material: peripheral blood. This receptor was taken from a man aged 50 to 59 who had recovered from COVID-19. This chain connects TRBV20-1 to TRBJ1-5; maybe TRBD1 (6 bases). Here the CDR3 DNA reads TGCAGTGCTAGTACAGGGTTTAGCAATCAGCCCCAGCATTTT. Encoded protein: CSASTGFSNQPQHF.